The 2 T cell receptor beta chains below come from one sample, sequenced in a study of esophageal squamous cell carcinoma under preoperative chemotherapy. TCRdb re-called the PCR reads with MiXCR, one entry per CDR3 protein. The profile covers some 32,000 distinct CDR3 sequences, with around 50% appearing a single time and roughly 25% taken by the ten largest. Time point: after preoperative PTX-NDP chemotherapy. The sample was acquired from a patient given preoperative chemotherapy. These receptors were taken from a human donor with esophageal squamous cell carcinoma. The donor label of this sample is uncertain.

This clonotype was detected once. The V gene is TRBV10-3, the J gene TRBJ2-5; no reliable D call. The DNA end lines up better with TRBJ2-1; the J call may be wrong. This CDR3 spans 13 amino acids. Germline loops: CDR1 ENHRY, CDR2 SYGVKD. CDR3 nucleotides: TGTGCCACACACTCGACGGACCAAGAGACCCAGTTCTTC. It is translated as CATHSTDQETQFF.

Concerning this clonotype itself: Compared with germline, one end of the junction differs, possibly owing to a read error. The rearrangement links TRBV12-5 to TRBJ2-3; unclear D gene. This CDR3 spans 16 amino acids. Germline lookup yields CDR1 LGHNT and CDR2 FRNRAP. Written as DNA, the CDR3 is TGTGCTAGTGGTTTGCTTGCAGCCAGTGACACAGATACCCAGTATTTT. Residues: CASGLLAASDTDTQYF.